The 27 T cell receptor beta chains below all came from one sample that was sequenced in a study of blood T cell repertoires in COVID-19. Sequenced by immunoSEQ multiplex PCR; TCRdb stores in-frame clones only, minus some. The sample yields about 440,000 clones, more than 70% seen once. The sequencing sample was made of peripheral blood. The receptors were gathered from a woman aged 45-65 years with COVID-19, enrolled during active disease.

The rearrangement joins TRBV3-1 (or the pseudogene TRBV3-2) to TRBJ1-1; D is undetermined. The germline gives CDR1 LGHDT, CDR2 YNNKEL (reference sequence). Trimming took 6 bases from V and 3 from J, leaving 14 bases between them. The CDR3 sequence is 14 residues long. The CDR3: CASSLSRRDTEAFF. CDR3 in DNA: TGTGCCAGCAGTCTTTCAAGACGGGACACTGAAGCTTTCTTT.

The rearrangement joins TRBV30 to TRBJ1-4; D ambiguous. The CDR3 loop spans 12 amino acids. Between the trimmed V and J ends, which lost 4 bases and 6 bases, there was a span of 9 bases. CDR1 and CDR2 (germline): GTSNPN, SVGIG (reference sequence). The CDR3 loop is CAWTPGDEKLFF. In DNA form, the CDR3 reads TGTGCCTGGACCCCCGGGGATGAAAAACTGTTTTTT. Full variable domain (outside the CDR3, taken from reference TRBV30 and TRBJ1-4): SQTIHQWPATLVQPVGSPLSLECTVEGTSNPNLYWYRQAAGRGLQLLFYSVGIGQISSEVPQNLSASRPQDRQFILSSKKLLLSDSGFYLCAWTPGDEKLFFGSGTQLSVL.

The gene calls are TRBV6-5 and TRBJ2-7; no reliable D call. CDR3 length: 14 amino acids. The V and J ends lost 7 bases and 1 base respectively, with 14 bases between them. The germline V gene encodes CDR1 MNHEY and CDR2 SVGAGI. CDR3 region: CASIRMAGSYEQYF. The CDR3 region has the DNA TGTGCCAGCATAAGGATGGCAGGTTCCTACGAGCAGTACTTC.

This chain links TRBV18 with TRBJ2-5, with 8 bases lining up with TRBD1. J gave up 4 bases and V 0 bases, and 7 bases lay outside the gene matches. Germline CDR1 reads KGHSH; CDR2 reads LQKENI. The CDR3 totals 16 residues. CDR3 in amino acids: CASSPPATGEGETQYF. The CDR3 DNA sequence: TGTGCCAGCTCACCACCGGCGACAGGGGAAGGAGAGACCCAGTACTTC. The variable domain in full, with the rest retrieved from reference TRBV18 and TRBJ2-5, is NAGVMQNPRHLVRRRGQEARLRCSPMKGHSHVYWYRQLPEEGLKFMVYLQKENIIDESGMPKERFSAEFPKEGPSILRIQQVVRGDSAAYFCASSPPATGEGETQYFGPGTRLLVL.

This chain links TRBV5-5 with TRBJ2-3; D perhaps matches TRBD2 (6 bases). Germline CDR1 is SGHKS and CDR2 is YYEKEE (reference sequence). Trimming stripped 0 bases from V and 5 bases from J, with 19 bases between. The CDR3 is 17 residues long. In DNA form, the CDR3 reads TGTGCCAGCAGCTTGGCCAGGCGGCTCAACGGGGGAGATACGCAGTATTTT. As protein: CASSLARRLNGGDTQYF.

The CDR3 reads CASSASGGGEQYF. Written as DNA, the CDR3 is TGTGCCAGCAGTGCTAGCGGGGGGGGAGAGCAGTACTTC. This chain uses TRBV4-2 with TRBJ2-7, with 12 bases matching TRBD2. The CDR3 has 13 residues. The germline V gene has CDR1 LGHNA and CDR2 YNFKEQ. V was pared by 6 bases and J by 7 bases, with 4 bases of the junction left unmatched.

As DNA, the CDR3 is TGTGCCAGCAGTTACTCCGGACAGCCCGGTTCACCCCTCCACTTT. This encodes CASSYSGQPGSPLHF. The chain carries TRBV6-5 and TRBJ1-6; D may be TRBD1 (6 bases). With 0 bases removed from V and 9 bases from J, the gap between germline ends came to 12 bases. This CDR3 is built from 15 residues. Germline V gene lookup returns CDR1 MNHEY and CDR2 SVGAGI.

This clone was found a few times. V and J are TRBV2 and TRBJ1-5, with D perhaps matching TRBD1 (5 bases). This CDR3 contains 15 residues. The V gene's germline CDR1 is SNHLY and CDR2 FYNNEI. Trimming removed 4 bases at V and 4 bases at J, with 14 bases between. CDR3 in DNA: TGTGCCAGCAGTGCTCGGGGGACTACGAATCAGCCCCAGCATTTT. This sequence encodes CASSARGTTNQPQHF.

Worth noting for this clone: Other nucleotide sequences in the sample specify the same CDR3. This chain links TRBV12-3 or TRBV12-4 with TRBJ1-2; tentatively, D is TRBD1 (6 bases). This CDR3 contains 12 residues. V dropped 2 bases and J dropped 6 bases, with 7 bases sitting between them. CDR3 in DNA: TGTGCCAGCAGTTTAAGGGGGAATGGCTACACCTTC. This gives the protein CASSLRGNGYTF.

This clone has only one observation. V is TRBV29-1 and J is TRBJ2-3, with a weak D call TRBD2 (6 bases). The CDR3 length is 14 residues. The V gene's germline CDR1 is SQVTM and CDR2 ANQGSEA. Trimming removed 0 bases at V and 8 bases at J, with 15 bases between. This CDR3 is CSVEEVGGDVTQYF. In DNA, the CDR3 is TGCAGCGTTGAAGAGGTCGGGGGTGATGTTACGCAGTATTTT.

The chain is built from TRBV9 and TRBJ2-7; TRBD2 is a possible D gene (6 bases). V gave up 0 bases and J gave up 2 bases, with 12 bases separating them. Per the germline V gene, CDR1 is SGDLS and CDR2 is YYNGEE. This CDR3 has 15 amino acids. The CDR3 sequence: CASSVGGGGAYEQYF. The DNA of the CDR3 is TGTGCCAGCAGCGTAGGAGGAGGAGGGGCCTACGAGCAGTACTTC. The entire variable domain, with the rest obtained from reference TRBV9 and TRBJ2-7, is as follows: DSGVTQTPKHLITATGQRVTLRCSPRSGDLSVYWYQQSLDQGLQFLIQYYNGEERAKGNILERFSAQQFPDLHSELNLSSLELGDSALYFCASSVGGGGAYEQYFGPGTRLTVT.

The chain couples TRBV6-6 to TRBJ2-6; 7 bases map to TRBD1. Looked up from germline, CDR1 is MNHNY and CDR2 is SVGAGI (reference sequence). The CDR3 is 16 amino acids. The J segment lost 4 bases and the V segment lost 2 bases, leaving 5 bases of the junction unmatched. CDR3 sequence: CASSYPTGAGANVLTF. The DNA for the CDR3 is TGTGCCAGCAGTTACCCTACAGGGGCCGGGGCCAACGTCCTGACTTTC.

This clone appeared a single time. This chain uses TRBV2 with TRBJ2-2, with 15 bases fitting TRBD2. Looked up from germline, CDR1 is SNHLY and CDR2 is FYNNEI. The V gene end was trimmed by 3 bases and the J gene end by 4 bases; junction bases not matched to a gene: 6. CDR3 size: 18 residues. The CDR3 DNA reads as TGTGCCAGCAGTGATCCAGGACTAGCGGGGGGGCGCACCGGGGAGCTGTTTTTT. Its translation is CASSDPGLAGGRTGELFF. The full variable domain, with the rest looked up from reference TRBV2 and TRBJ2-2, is EPEVTQTPSHQVTQMGQEVILRCVPISNHLYFYWYRQILGQKVEFLVSFYNNEISEKSEIFDDQFSVERPDGSNFTLKIRSTKLEDSAMYFCASSDPGLAGGRTGELFFGEGSRLTVL.

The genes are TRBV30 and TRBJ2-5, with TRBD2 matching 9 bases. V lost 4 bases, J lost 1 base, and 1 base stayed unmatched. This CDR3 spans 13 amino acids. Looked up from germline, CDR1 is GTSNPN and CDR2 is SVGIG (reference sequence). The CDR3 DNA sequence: TGTGCCTGGACTAGCGGGGTCCAAGAGACCCAGTACTTC. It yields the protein CAWTSGVQETQYF. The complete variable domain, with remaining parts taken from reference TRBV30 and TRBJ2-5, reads SQTIHQWPATLVQPVGSPLSLECTVEGTSNPNLYWYRQAAGRGLQLLFYSVGIGQISSEVPQNLSASRPQDRQFILSSKKLLLSDSGFYLCAWTSGVQETQYFGPGTRLLVL.

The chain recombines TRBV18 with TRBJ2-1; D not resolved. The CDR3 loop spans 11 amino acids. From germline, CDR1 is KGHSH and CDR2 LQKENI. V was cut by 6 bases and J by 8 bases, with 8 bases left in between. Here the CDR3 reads CASSEVDEQFF. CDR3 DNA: TGTGCCAGCTCTGAGGTCGATGAGCAGTTCTTC.

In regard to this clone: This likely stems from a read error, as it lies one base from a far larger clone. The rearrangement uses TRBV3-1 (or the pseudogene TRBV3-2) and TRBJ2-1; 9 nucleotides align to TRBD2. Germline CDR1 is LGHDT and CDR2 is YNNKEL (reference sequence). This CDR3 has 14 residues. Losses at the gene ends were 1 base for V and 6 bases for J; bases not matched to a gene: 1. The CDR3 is CASSQGGGGNEQFF. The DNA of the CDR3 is TGTGCCAGCAGCCAAGGCGGGGGGGGCAATGAGCAGTTCTTC.

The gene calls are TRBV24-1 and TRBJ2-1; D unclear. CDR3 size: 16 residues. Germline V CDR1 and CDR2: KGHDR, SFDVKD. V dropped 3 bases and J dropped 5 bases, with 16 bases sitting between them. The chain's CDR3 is CATSDPYESQDNEQFF. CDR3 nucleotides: TGTGCCACCAGTGATCCCTATGAGTCCCAGGACAATGAGCAGTTCTTC.

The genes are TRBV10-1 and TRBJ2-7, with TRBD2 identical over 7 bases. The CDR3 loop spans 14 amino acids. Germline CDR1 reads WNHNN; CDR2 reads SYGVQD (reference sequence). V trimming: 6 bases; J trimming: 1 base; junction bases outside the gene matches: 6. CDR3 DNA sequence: TGCGCCAGCAGCCGAGCGGGGTCGTCCTACGAGCAGTACTTC. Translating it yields CASSRAGSSYEQYF.

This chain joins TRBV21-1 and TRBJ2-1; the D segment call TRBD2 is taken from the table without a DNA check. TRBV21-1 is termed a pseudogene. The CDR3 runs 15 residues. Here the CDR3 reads CASSPRGAKNNEQFF. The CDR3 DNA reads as TGTGCCAGCAGCCCTCGGGGGGCTAAAAACAATGAGCAGTTCTTC.

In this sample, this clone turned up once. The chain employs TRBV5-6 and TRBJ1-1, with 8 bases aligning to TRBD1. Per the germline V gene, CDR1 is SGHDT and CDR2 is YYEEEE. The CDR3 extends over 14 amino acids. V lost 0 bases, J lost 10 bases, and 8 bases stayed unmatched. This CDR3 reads CASSLATTGVSAFF. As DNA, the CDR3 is TGTGCCAGCAGCTTGGCCACGACAGGGGTGTCAGCTTTCTTT.

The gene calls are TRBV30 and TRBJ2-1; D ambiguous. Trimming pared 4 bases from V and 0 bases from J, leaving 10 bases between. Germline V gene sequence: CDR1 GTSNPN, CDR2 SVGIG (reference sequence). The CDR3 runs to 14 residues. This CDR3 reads CAWTAVSSYNEQFF. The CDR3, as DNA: TGTGCCTGGACGGCGGTAAGCTCCTACAATGAGCAGTTCTTC.

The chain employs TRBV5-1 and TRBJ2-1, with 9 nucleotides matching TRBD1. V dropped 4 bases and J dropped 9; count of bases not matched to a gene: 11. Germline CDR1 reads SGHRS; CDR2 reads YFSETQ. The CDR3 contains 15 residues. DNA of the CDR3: TGCGCCAGCAGCGCCACCCAACAGGGGGCGAGTGAGCAGTTCTTC. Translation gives CASSATQQGASEQFF. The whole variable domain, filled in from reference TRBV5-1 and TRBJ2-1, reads KAGVTQTPRYLIKTRGQQVTLSCSPISGHRSVSWYQQTPGQGLQFLFEYFSETQRNKGNFPGRFSGRQFSNSRSEMNVSTLELGDSALYLCASSATQQGASEQFFGPGTRLTVL.

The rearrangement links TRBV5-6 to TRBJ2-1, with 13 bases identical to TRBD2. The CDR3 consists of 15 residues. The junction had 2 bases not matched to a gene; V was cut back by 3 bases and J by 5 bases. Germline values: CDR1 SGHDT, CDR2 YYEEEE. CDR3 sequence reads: CASSWTSGGHNEQFF. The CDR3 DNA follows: TGTGCCAGCAGCTGGACTAGCGGGGGACACAATGAGCAGTTCTTC.

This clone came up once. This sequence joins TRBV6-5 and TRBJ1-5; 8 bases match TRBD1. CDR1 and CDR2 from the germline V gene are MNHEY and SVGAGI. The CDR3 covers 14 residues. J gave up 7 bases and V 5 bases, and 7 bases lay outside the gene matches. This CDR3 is CASSIDRGGQPQHF. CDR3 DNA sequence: TGTGCCAGCAGTATCGACAGGGGAGGACAGCCCCAGCATTTT.

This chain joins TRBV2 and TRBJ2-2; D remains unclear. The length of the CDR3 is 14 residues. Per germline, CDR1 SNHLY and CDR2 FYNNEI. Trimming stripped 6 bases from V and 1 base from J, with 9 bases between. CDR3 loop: CASRITWNTGELFF. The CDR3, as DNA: TGTGCCAGCAGGATAACTTGGAACACCGGGGAGCTGTTTTTT.

In nucleotides, the CDR3 is TGTGCCAGCAGTCCGAGCGGTCGGGGGGGGGATACGCAGTATTTT. Residues: CASSPSGRGGDTQYF. This chain links TRBV28 with TRBJ2-3, with 8 bases that match TRBD2. Trimming at V came to 5 bases and at J to 6 bases, leaving 10 bases not matched to a gene. Germline V gene sequence: CDR1 MDHEN, CDR2 SYDVKM. This CDR3 has 15 amino acids.

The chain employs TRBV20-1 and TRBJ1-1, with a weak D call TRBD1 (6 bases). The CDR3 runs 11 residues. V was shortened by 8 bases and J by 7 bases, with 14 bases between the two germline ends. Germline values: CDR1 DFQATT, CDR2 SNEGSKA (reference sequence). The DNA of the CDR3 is TGCAGTACCCTAACAGGGATTGAAGCTTTCTTT. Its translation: CSTLTGIEAFF.